The 21 T cell receptor beta chains below all came from one sample that was sequenced in a study of blood T cell repertoires in COVID-19. Data came from immunoSEQ multiplex PCR; TCRdb stores just in-frame clones and leaves some out. The sample includes more than 100,000 clones, approximately 83% of them seen just once. The sequencing sample was made of peripheral blood. These receptors were collected from a man aged 80 or over with acute or convalescent COVID-19.

The rearrangement uses TRBV6-6 and TRBJ2-7; D not certain. Trimming took off 5 bases at V and 1 base at J, with 6 bases between the two ends. Germline-derived CDR1 and CDR2 are MNHNY and SVGAGI (reference sequence). The CDR3 extends over 12 amino acids. The CDR3 here is CASSPGSYEQYF. For the CDR3, the DNA is TGTGCCAGCAGTCCGGGTTCCTACGAGCAGTACTTC.

The chain has TRBV7-9 and TRBJ2-5; 9 bases agree with TRBD1. This CDR3 is 16 amino acids long. Trimming removed 0 bases from V and 1 base from J; junction bases left unmatched: 3. CDR1 is SEHNR, CDR2 FQNEAQ, per germline (reference sequence). CDR3 sequence reads: CASSLAGTGPQETQYF. Here the CDR3 DNA reads TGTGCCAGCAGCTTAGCCGGGACAGGGCCCCAAGAGACCCAGTACTTC.

The chain uses TRBV6-6 and TRBJ1-5; 10 bases agree with TRBD1. The CDR3 length is 14 residues. The germline V gene has CDR1 MNHNY and CDR2 SVGAGI (reference sequence). J lost 5 bases, V lost 2 bases, and 0 bases had no gene match. CDR3 protein: CASSYGTGDQPQHF. CDR3 DNA: TGTGCCAGCAGTTACGGGACAGGGGATCAGCCCCAGCATTTT.

The V gene is TRBV19, the J gene TRBJ2-3; 12 positions match TRBD2. Trimming removed 6 bases from V and 3 bases from J; junction bases left unmatched: 13. The V gene's germline CDR1 is LNHDA and CDR2 SQIVND (reference sequence). The CDR3 loop spans 18 amino acids. CDR3 sequence reads: CASRGLAGPHGLTDTQYF. The CDR3 nucleotides are TGTGCCAGTAGAGGACTAGCGGGGCCCCACGGTTTGACAGATACGCAGTATTTT.

This rearrangement joins TRBV19 to TRBJ1-2; D unclear. V lost 1 base to trimming and J lost 0 bases, with 6 bases between them. The CDR3 is 14 residues long. Germline V gives CDR1 LNHDA, CDR2 SQIVND (reference sequence). CDR3 in DNA: TGTGCCAGTAGTATAGCGGGTTCTAACTATGGCTACACCTTC. Protein product: CASSIAGSNYGYTF.

The V and J genes are TRBV20-1 and TRBJ1-2, with D perhaps matching TRBD1 (5 bases). The germline gives CDR1 DFQATT, CDR2 SNEGSKA (reference sequence). The CDR3 loop spans 11 amino acids. The ends were cut back, 1 base at V and 6 bases at J, with 6 bases in the middle. The CDR3 coding sequence is TGCAGTGCTAGAGGGGGGGATGGCTACACCTTC. Its protein is CSARGGDGYTF.

The V and J genes are TRBV4-2 and TRBJ1-2; 9 bases are a match to TRBD1. The junction had 7 bases not matched to a gene; V was cut back by 4 bases and J by 4 bases. The germline CDR1 and CDR2 sequences are LGHNA and YNFKEQ. The CDR3 is 15 residues long. CDR3 sequence reads: CASSPPGQGSYGYTF. The CDR3 DNA reads TGTGCCAGCAGCCCGCCGGGACAGGGTAGCTATGGCTACACCTTC.

The chain employs TRBV27 and TRBJ2-1; 13 nucleotides align to TRBD2. The CDR3 totals 19 residues. Germline CDR1 and CDR2: MNHEY and SMNVEV (reference sequence). Trimming at V came to 5 bases and at J to 1 base, leaving 11 bases not matched to a gene. CDR3 bases: TGTGCCAGCAGTCGGGGGACTAGCGGGGCCTCCAGGTCCTACAATGAGCAGTTCTTC. Translated, it gives CASSRGTSGASRSYNEQFF.

The V and J genes are TRBV3-1 (or the pseudogene TRBV3-2) and TRBJ1-1; D might be TRBD1 (6 bases). The CDR3 sequence is 12 residues long. The V and J ends lost 1 base and 11 bases respectively, with 11 bases between them. The germline gives CDR1 LGHDT, CDR2 YNNKEL (reference sequence). For the CDR3, the DNA is TGTGCCAGCAGCCAAGTGACAGGTTGGGCTTTCTTT. Amino acids: CASSQVTGWAFF.

This clone has just one count. The V gene is TRBV5-1, the J gene TRBJ2-1; 8 nucleotides agree with TRBD2. The V gene end was trimmed by 0 bases and the J gene end by 10 bases; junction bases not matched to a gene: 15. This CDR3 spans 17 amino acids. Per germline, CDR1 SGHRS and CDR2 YFSETQ. CDR3 nucleotide sequence: TGCGCCAGCAGCTTGGAGAGAACTAGCGGATACTACAGAGAGCAGTTCTTC. This encodes CASSLERTSGYYREQFF. Supplemented by reference TRBV5-1 and TRBJ2-1, the full variable domain reads KAGVTQTPRYLIKTRGQQVTLSCSPISGHRSVSWYQQTPGQGLQFLFEYFSETQRNKGNFPGRFSGRQFSNSRSEMNVSTLELGDSALYLCASSLERTSGYYREQFFGPGTRLTVL.

The chain links TRBV29-1 to TRBJ2-3; 7 bases are a match to TRBD2. Germline CDR1 reads SQVTM; CDR2 reads ANQGSEA. The CDR3 loop spans 17 amino acids. V lost 5 bases to trimming and J lost 0 bases; unmatched junction nucleotides: 14. CDR3 sequence (DNA): TGCAGCGTTCCCACAAGGCTGGCGGGAGTGAGCACAGATACGCAGTATTTT. It specifies CSVPTRLAGVSTDTQYF.

The chain has TRBV12-3 or TRBV12-4 and TRBJ2-1; D not certain. The CDR3 runs to 13 residues. V lost 5 bases and J 6 bases, leaving 11 bases between the germline ends. The CDR3 region has the DNA TGTGCCAGCAGTATCAGCCCGGGCAATGAGCAGTTCTTC. It is translated as CASSISPGNEQFF.

The V call is TRBV28, the J call TRBJ2-2; a possible D gene is TRBD2 (5 bases). V shed 6 bases and J shed 4 bases, with 15 bases lying between them. The CDR3 runs 15 residues. Germline-derived CDR1 and CDR2 are MDHEN and SYDVKM. The CDR3 region has the DNA TGTGCCAGCAGCCGAAGGAACCGGGGCACCGGGGAGCTGTTTTTT. Protein: CASSRRNRGTGELFF.

This chain joins TRBV18 and TRBJ1-3, with unresolved D. V lost 3 bases and J 4 bases, leaving 16 bases between the germline ends. Germline V gene data show CDR1 as KGHSH and CDR2 as LQKENI. The CDR3 sequence is 16 residues long. The CDR3 DNA sequence: TGTGCCAGCTCACCTCCCAACAAACCCTTGGGAAACACCATATATTTT. This encodes CASSPPNKPLGNTIYF.

This chain uses TRBV5-5 with TRBJ1-1; 7 positions agree with TRBD1. CDR3 length: 15 residues. Trimming at V came to 4 bases and at J to 2 bases, leaving 8 bases not matched to a gene. Germline V gene data show CDR1 as SGHKS and CDR2 as YYEKEE (reference sequence). The CDR3 loop reads CASSGTQGSNTEAFF. CDR3 bases: TGTGCCAGCAGCGGAACACAGGGGAGCAACACTGAAGCTTTCTTT.

The chain has TRBV11-2 and TRBJ1-1; the match to TRBD1 covers 8 bases. The V segment lost 4 bases and the J segment 5 bases; nucleotides outside the gene matches: 6. Germline CDR1 SGHAT, CDR2 FQNNGV. This CDR3 is 14 amino acids long. CDR3 sequence: CASSWDRRGTEAFF. CDR3 DNA sequence: TGTGCCAGCAGCTGGGACAGGAGGGGGACTGAAGCTTTCTTT. The variable domain in full, completed from reference TRBV11-2 and TRBJ1-1, reads EAGVAQSPRYKIIEKRQSVAFWCNPISGHATLYWYQQILGQGPKLLIQFQNNGVVDDSQLPKDRFSAERLKGVDSTLKIQPAKLEDSAVYLCASSWDRRGTEAFFGQGTRLTVV.

The V call is TRBV5-1, the J call TRBJ1-2; 9 nucleotides match TRBD1. V was clipped by 4 bases and J by 6 bases; unmatched bases: 10. In germline, CDR1 is SGHRS, CDR2 YFSETQ. The CDR3 totals 15 residues. In nucleotides, the CDR3 is TGCGCCAGCAGCATAACAACGGGACAGGGTGATGGCTACACCTTC. This sequence encodes CASSITTGQGDGYTF.

This clone was picked up a small number of times. The chain recombines TRBV10-3 with TRBJ1-3, with TRBD1 as a possible D gene (6 bases). Germline CDR1 and CDR2: ENHRY and SYGVKD. Trimming stripped 6 bases from V and 2 bases from J, with 20 bases between. The CDR3 has 17 amino acids. CDR3 amino acids: CAISSRDKRQAGNTIYF. For the CDR3, the DNA is TGTGCCATCAGCTCCCGGGACAAAAGGCAGGCTGGAAACACCATATATTTT.

V is TRBV5-4 and J is TRBJ2-1; 11 bases agree with TRBD2. Germline V lookup: CDR1 SGHNT, CDR2 YYREEE (reference sequence). The trim removed 1 base at V and 7 bases at J, leaving 7 bases unmatched. The CDR3 is 16 amino acids. The CDR3: CASSLRTSGGGNEQFF. The CDR3 DNA reads TGTGCCAGCAGCTTGCGAACTAGCGGGGGTGGTAATGAGCAGTTCTTC.

The CDR3 bases are TGTGCCAGCACCCTGGGACTAGCGGGGGGGCAGGCAGGGATCCAGTACTTC. This sequence encodes CASTLGLAGGQAGIQYF. This chain connects TRBV2 to TRBJ2-5; 16 nucleotides agree with TRBD2. The junction had 15 bases not matched to a gene; V was cut back by 7 bases and J by 10 bases. CDR1 is SNHLY and CDR2 is FYNNEI in the germline V gene. The CDR3 is 17 amino acids. The entire variable domain, with the rest obtained from reference TRBV2 and TRBJ2-5, is as follows: EPEVTQTPSHQVTQMGQEVILRCVPISNHLYFYWYRQILGQKVEFLVSFYNNEISEKSEIFDDQFSVERPDGSNFTLKIRSTKLEDSAMYFCASTLGLAGGQAGIQYFGPGTRLLVL.

The CDR3 sequence: CASSSTGQNTEAFF. The CDR3 DNA is TGTGCCAGCAGCTCGACAGGTCAGAACACTGAAGCTTTCTTT. This sequence joins TRBV7-3 and TRBJ1-1; a weak D match, TRBD1 (6 bases). Germline V gene sequence: CDR1 SGHTA, CDR2 FQGTGA. V was cut by 4 bases and J by 1 base, with 10 bases left in between. This CDR3 has 14 amino acids.